The T cell receptor beta chain described here comes from a study of cytomegalovirus exposure and HLA in healthy donors. The PCR ran on 60 Vbeta and 13 Jbeta primers. Sequencing was performed with immunoSEQ multiplex PCR; in TCRdb, only in-frame clones are kept and a portion is missing. The top ten clones hold about 1.5% of a sample with approximately 160,000 clones, 77% of them seen once. Study results and caveats: The study listed 150 to 200 cytomegalovirus-associated TCR beta chains. Later work associated fewer than 20,000 TCR beta sequences with HLA alleles at 0.05 false discovery rate.

The germline V gene encodes CDR1 MNHEY and CDR2 SMNVEV (reference sequence). V was trimmed by 6 bases and J by 2 bases, leaving 13 bases between them. The CDR3 totals 14 residues. About this clone itself: Its specificity is unknown.

The receptor was derived from a woman aged 30 to 39 in good health and CMV-seropositive. This chain links TRBV27 with TRBJ1-2; D is undetermined. Sequenced sample: PBMCs. CDR3 in DNA: TGTGCCAGCAGCCGAGTCGGCGGGAACTATGGCTACACCTTC. It translates to CASSRVGGNYGYTF.